The clone carrying this T cell receptor beta chain was seen only a few times. The data originate from a study of blood T cells in healthy people across ages. Germline V gives CDR1 LGHDT, CDR2 YNNKEL (reference sequence). CDR3 length equals 12 residues. Between the trimmed V and J ends, which lost 4 bases and 9 bases, there was a span of 10 bases. A second about 7 to 11 cycle PCR used barcoded and J-beta primers. TCRdb re-analysed the 5' RACE reads in MiXCR, keeping a single row per CDR3 protein. This sample yields under 800,000 distinct CDR3 sequences, of which more than 40% are seen a single time; 20% to 25% belongs to the top ten.

The sequenced material came from blood. The V and J genes are TRBV3-1 and TRBJ1-5; no definite D call. This receptor was taken from an older woman in good health. Written as DNA, the CDR3 is TGTGCCAGCAGCCTTGCCACGGGGCCCCAGCATTTT. Protein: CASSLATGPQHF.